A selection of T cell receptor beta chains follows, all from one sample in a study of blood T cell repertoires in COVID-19. Some clones are missing from TCRdb's copy, which holds only in-frame ones; the method was immunoSEQ multiplex PCR. The repertoire holds hundreds of thousands of clones, with approximately 90% as singletons. The sequenced material came from peripheral blood. The receptors come from a man between 18 and 29 years old with COVID-19, enrolled during active disease. Each CDR3 is given with its conserved first and last residue. Each record gives: CDR3 protein, CDR3 DNA, D gene, J gene, V gene, clone size. The D gene is left open where the match is weak. Size values are once, few and many counts, or a class for expanded clones, and some rows have none.

CDR3 protein: CASSYSWTGGSEKLFF
CDR3 DNA: TGTGCCAGCAGTTACTCGTGGACAGGAGGGTCTGAAAAACTGTTTTTT
D gene: TRBD1
J gene: TRBJ1-4
V gene: TRBV6-5
clone size: NA

CDR3 protein: CSVTGQTATNEKLFF
CDR3 DNA: TGCAGCGTGACGGGACAGACAGCAACTAATGAAAAACTGTTTTTT
D gene: TRBD1
J gene: TRBJ1-4
V gene: TRBV29-1
clone size: NA

CDR3 protein: CASSFRSGDEKLFF
CDR3 DNA: TGTGCCAGCAGCTTTAGGTCGGGGGATGAAAAACTGTTTTTT
D gene: NA
J gene: TRBJ1-4
V gene: TRBV13
clone size: NA

CDR3 protein: CASSYGSGYTEAFF
CDR3 DNA: TGTGCCAGCAGTTACGGGTCAGGGTACACTGAAGCTTTCTTT
D gene: NA
J gene: TRBJ1-1
V gene: TRBV6-2/TRBV6-3
clone size: once

CDR3 protein: CASSLAGGRRNNSPLHF
CDR3 DNA: TGTGCCAGCAGCTTGGCTGGTGGGAGGAGAAATAATTCACCCCTCCACTTT
D gene: NA
J gene: TRBJ1-6
V gene: TRBV5-6
clone size: NA

CDR3 protein: CASSHGRGTQYF
CDR3 DNA: TGTGCCAGCAGCCATGGTCGCGGTACGCAGTATTTT
D gene: NA
J gene: TRBJ2-3
V gene: TRBV14
clone size: NA

CDR3 protein: CASSLSGEEFYEQYF
CDR3 DNA: TGTGCCAGCAGCTTGTCGGGGGAGGAGTTCTACGAGCAGTACTTC
D gene: NA
J gene: TRBJ2-7
V gene: TRBV5-5
clone size: NA

CDR3 protein: CASGLTGQVGHGYTF
CDR3 DNA: TGTGCTAGTGGTTTGACAGGACAGGTCGGCCATGGCTACACCTTC
D gene: TRBD1
J gene: TRBJ1-2
V gene: TRBV12-5
clone size: few

CDR3 protein: CASSLGAFNEQFF
CDR3 DNA: TGTGCCAGCAGCTTAGGTGCGTTCAATGAGCAGTTCTTC
D gene: NA
J gene: TRBJ2-1
V gene: TRBV7-9
clone size: NA

CDR3 protein: CASSLGPESNQPQHF
CDR3 DNA: TGCGCCAGCAGCTTGGGGCCAGAAAGCAATCAGCCCCAGCATTTT
D gene: NA
J gene: TRBJ1-5
V gene: TRBV5-1
clone size: NA

CDR3 protein: CASSYPPTGIGNTIYF
CDR3 DNA: TGTGCCAGCAGTTACCCCCCGACAGGGATAGGAAACACCATATATTTT
D gene: TRBD1
J gene: TRBJ1-3
V gene: TRBV6-5
clone size: few

CDR3 protein: CAWSVGRVTEAFF
CDR3 DNA: TGTGCCTGGAGTGTGGGCAGGGTAACCGAAGCTTTCTTT
D gene: NA
J gene: TRBJ1-1
V gene: TRBV30
clone size: NA

CDR3 protein: CASSSRVSSYNEQFF
CDR3 DNA: TGTGCCAGCAGCTCCAGGGTTAGCTCCTACAATGAGCAGTTCTTC
D gene: NA
J gene: TRBJ2-1
V gene: TRBV5-8
clone size: NA

CDR3 protein: CASSQEGGINSPLHF
CDR3 DNA: TGCGCCAGCAGCCAAGAGGGAGGGATTAATTCACCCCTCCACTTT
D gene: NA
J gene: TRBJ1-6
V gene: TRBV4-1
clone size: NA

CDR3 protein: CATSRGPGLGVKETQYF
CDR3 DNA: TGTGCCACCAGCAGGGGACCGGGACTAGGGGTTAAAGAGACCCAGTACTTC
D gene: TRBD2
J gene: TRBJ2-5
V gene: TRBV15
clone size: NA

CDR3 protein: CASSLDMNTEAFF
CDR3 DNA: TGTGCCAGCAGCTTGGACATGAACACTGAAGCTTTCTTT
D gene: NA
J gene: TRBJ1-1
V gene: TRBV11-2
clone size: NA

CDR3 protein: CATSDFRAGGYNEQFF
CDR3 DNA: TGTGCCACCAGTGATTTTCGAGCGGGAGGCTACAATGAGCAGTTCTTC
D gene: TRBD2
J gene: TRBJ2-1
V gene: TRBV24-1
clone size: NA

CDR3 protein: CATSDFWTSLNEQFF
CDR3 DNA: TGTGCCACCAGTGATTTCTGGACTAGTTTGAATGAGCAGTTCTTC
D gene: TRBD2
J gene: TRBJ2-1
V gene: TRBV24-1
clone size: NA

CDR3 protein: CAISDVLAGSYEQYF
CDR3 DNA: TGTGCCATCAGTGACGTCCTAGCGGGCTCCTACGAGCAGTACTTC
D gene: TRBD2
J gene: TRBJ2-7
V gene: TRBV10-3
clone size: NA

CDR3 protein: CASSGPRRTGYEQYF
CDR3 DNA: TGCGCCAGCAGTGGCCCCAGGCGGACAGGCTACGAGCAGTACTTC
D gene: TRBD1
J gene: TRBJ2-7
V gene: TRBV10-2
clone size: NA